This entry lists 9 T cell receptor beta chains sequenced from one sample in a study of beta chain features in type 1 diabetes. Sequenced material consisted of expressed TCRB transcripts (all of the isolated RNA was reverse transcribed). TCRdb keeps only in-frame clones here, not all; method: immunoSEQ multiplex PCR. The sample consists of about 360,000 clones, over 9.5% of them appearing once. Sequenced input: naive CD4+ T cells from blood. The receptors stem from a man aged 18 to 29 in good health.

There are a few counts of this clone. V and J are TRBV27 and TRBJ1-2; maybe TRBD1 (6 bases). The germline V and J ends were trimmed by 5 bases and 7 bases, with 17 bases remaining between them. There are 14 residues in the CDR3. Germline values: CDR1 MNHEY, CDR2 SMNVEV (reference sequence). The CDR3 sequence is CASSPLDSKGGYTF. The CDR3 nucleotides read TGTGCCAGCAGTCCACTGGACAGTAAGGGTGGCTACACCTTC.

The sample holds a few counts of this clone. J is TRBJ1-5 and V is TRBV30; TRBD1 aligns across 7 bases. V gave up 0 bases and J gave up 2 bases; unmatched junction bases: 10. CDR3 length equals 17 residues. Looked up from germline, CDR1 is GTSNPN and CDR2 is SVGIG (reference sequence). The CDR3: CAWSVLPGQLGNQPQHF. The CDR3 region has the DNA TGTGCCTGGAGTGTATTACCGGGACAGCTGGGCAATCAGCCCCAGCATTTT.

The chain is built from TRBV18 and TRBJ2-3; 10 positions match TRBD2. The CDR3 contains 16 residues. Unmatched junction bases numbered 8, after V lost 3 bases and J lost 5 bases. Germline V gene data show CDR1 as KGHSH and CDR2 as LQKENI. The CDR3 DNA follows: TGTGCCAGCTCACCGAGCGGGAGGGCGGTTCTAGATACGCAGTATTTT. This sequence encodes CASSPSGRAVLDTQYF. Based on the CDR3 plus reference TRBV18 and TRBJ2-3, the full variable domain is NAGVMQNPRHLVRRRGQEARLRCSPMKGHSHVYWYRQLPEEGLKFMVYLQKENIIDESGMPKERFSAEFPKEGPSILRIQQVVRGDSAAYFCASSPSGRAVLDTQYFGPGTRLTVL.

CDR3 amino acids: CASSISGNPNEQFF. The CDR3 DNA reads as TGTGCCAGTAGTATATCAGGGAACCCCAATGAGCAGTTCTTC. The chain uses TRBV19 and TRBJ2-1, with D tentatively TRBD1 (5 bases). V lost 2 bases, J lost 6 bases, and 11 bases lay in between. The CDR3 runs to 14 residues. The germline gives CDR1 LNHDA, CDR2 SQIVND (reference sequence). Variable domain in full (rest from reference TRBV19 and TRBJ2-1): DGGITQSPKYLFRKEGQNVTLSCEQNLNHDAMYWYRQDPGQGLRLIYYSQIVNDFQKGDIAEGYSVSREKKESFPLTVTSAQKNPTAFYLCASSISGNPNEQFFGPGTRLTVL.

This clone was picked up a small number of times. The CDR3 sequence: CATSGQTNTEAFF. In DNA form, the CDR3 reads TGCGCCACCTCGGGACAGACGAACACTGAAGCTTTCTTT. The rearrangement links TRBV5-1 to TRBJ1-1; 7 bases are a match to TRBD1. The CDR3 extends over 13 amino acids. Germline lookup yields CDR1 SGHRS and CDR2 YFSETQ. V lost 9 bases to trimming and J lost 1 base; unmatched junction nucleotides: 6.

There are a few counts of this clone. The genes are TRBV27 and TRBJ2-2; tentative D call: TRBD1 (5 bases). Trimming pared 6 bases from V and 0 bases from J, leaving 8 bases between. CDR3 length: 14 amino acids. CDR1 and CDR2 (germline): MNHEY, SMNVEV (reference sequence). The CDR3 DNA reads as TGTGCCAGCAGGCGGACAACGAACACCGGGGAGCTGTTTTTT. As protein: CASRRTTNTGELFF.

V gene TRBV7-2 combines with J gene TRBJ2-6; D is perhaps TRBD2 (6 bases). The CDR3 length is 17 residues. V was cut by 5 bases and J by 0 bases, with 14 bases left in between. Germline-derived CDR1 and CDR2 are SGHTA and FQGNSA. The CDR3 coding sequence is TGTGCCAGCAGCGTAACAGCGGGTTTCTCTGGGGCCAACGTCCTGACTTTC. Translation: CASSVTAGFSGANVLTF.

This chain connects TRBV28 to TRBJ1-5; tentatively, D is TRBD1 (5 bases). Trimming removed 2 bases from V and 4 bases from J, with 9 bases in between. The length of the CDR3 is 14 residues. CDR1 and CDR2 (germline): MDHEN, SYDVKM. CDR3 in DNA: TGTGCCAGCAGTTTAAGGACACCTAATCAGCCCCAGCATTTT. Translating it yields CASSLRTPNQPQHF.

The V and J genes are TRBV7-2 and TRBJ2-1; 7 bases map to TRBD2. The CDR3 has 13 residues. CDR1 SGHTA and CDR2 FQGNSA come from the germline V gene. V trimming: 2 bases; J trimming: 9 bases; junction bases outside the gene matches: 4. The CDR3 protein is CASSLSSGSEQFF. In DNA form, the CDR3 reads TGTGCCAGCAGCTTATCTAGCGGAAGTGAGCAGTTCTTC. Together with reference TRBV7-2 and TRBJ2-1, the CDR3 gives the full variable domain: GAGVSQSPSNKVTEKGKDVELRCDPISGHTALYWYRQSLGQGLEFLIYFQGNSAPDKSGLPSDRFSAERTGGSVSTLTIQRTQQEDSAVYLCASSLSSGSEQFFGPGTRLTVL.